This TCR beta chain comes out of a study of Graves' ophthalmopathy and Graves' hyperthyroidism. Study at large: No treatment had been given when peripheral blood was collected at initial diagnosis.

The CDR3 has 15 amino acids. Trimming shortened V by 8 bases and J by 3 bases, and 16 bases separated the two germline ends. Per germline, CDR1 MNHEY and CDR2 SVGEGT. For this clonotype: Its antigen is undetermined.

Transcripts of RNA were the source for amplifying TCR beta CDR3 regions. First-round RT-PCR employed HTBI primers, with a second-round multiplex PCR after it. TCRdb fed the multiplex PCR reads into MiXCR, producing one record per CDR3 protein. The table lists 650,000 to 900,000 distinct CDR3 sequences, roughly 40% of them singletons, with 44% in the top ten. Having ophthalmopathy, the donors showed moderate-to-severe activity, CAS ≥3 and NOSPECS ≥4, with disease lasting under 3 months. Findings of the study overall: An approximately 84% specificity and just under 90% sensitivity were achieved by a 13-signature model that separated ophthalmopathy from stable hyperthyroidism.

Sequencing was performed on peripheral blood. The sequence was obtained from an adult man with Graves' ophthalmopathy. The chain combines TRBV6-2 or TRBV6-3 with TRBJ2-2, with a weak D call TRBD1 (7 bases). CDR3 residues: CASSGGSLYTGELFF. Written as DNA, the CDR3 is TGTGCCAGCTCAGGGGGGAGCCTTTACACCGGGGAGCTGTTTTTT.